The next 12 T cell receptor beta chains were all read from a single sample in a study of T cell repertoires in ileal Crohn's disease. Only in-frame clones appear in the TCRdb table, and some are missing; sequencing was by immunoSEQ multiplex PCR. Among about 4,900 clones listed, roughly 84% were seen once. Sequencing used ileal tissue. These receptors were obtained from an adult with Crohn's disease.

V gene TRBV28 combines with J gene TRBJ2-3; TRBD2 matches at 9 bases. This CDR3 contains 16 residues. Trimming at V came to 4 bases and at J to 0 bases, leaving 5 bases not matched to a gene. Per the germline V gene, CDR1 is MDHEN and CDR2 is SYDVKM. The CDR3 sequence: CASSSPSGTSTDTQYF. The CDR3 DNA is TGTGCCAGCAGTTCCCCTAGCGGGACTAGCACAGATACGCAGTATTTT.

The chain employs TRBV19 and TRBJ2-7, with 10 bases fitting TRBD1. From germline, CDR1 is LNHDA and CDR2 SQIVND (reference sequence). The CDR3 sequence is 14 residues long. Germline trimming cut 5 bases from V and 3 bases from J; bases unmatched to any gene: 4. CDR3 region: CASSARDRGYEQYF. Written as DNA, the CDR3 is TGTGCCAGTAGTGCCCGGGACAGGGGCTACGAGCAGTACTTC. The full variable domain, its missing parts supplied by reference TRBV19 and TRBJ2-7, is DGGITQSPKYLFRKEGQNVTLSCEQNLNHDAMYWYRQDPGQGLRLIYYSQIVNDFQKGDIAEGYSVSREKKESFPLTVTSAQKNPTAFYLCASSARDRGYEQYFGPGTRLTVT.

The chain combines TRBV18 with TRBJ2-1, with 8 bases aligning to TRBD2. The junction had 16 bases not matched to a gene; V was cut back by 1 base and J by 5 bases. The germline gives CDR1 KGHSH, CDR2 LQKENI. There are 19 residues in the CDR3. CDR3 loop: CASSPLYSPGTRGDNEQFF. The CDR3 nucleotides read TGTGCCAGCTCACCACTCTATTCCCCCGGGACTAGGGGGGACAATGAGCAGTTCTTC. Looking up the rest from reference TRBV18 and TRBJ2-1 gives the full variable domain: NAGVMQNPRHLVRRRGQEARLRCSPMKGHSHVYWYRQLPEEGLKFMVYLQKENIIDESGMPKERFSAEFPKEGPSILRIQQVVRGDSAAYFCASSPLYSPGTRGDNEQFFGPGTRLTVL.

The V gene is TRBV6-1, the J gene TRBJ1-4; TRBD1 aligns across 10 bases. This CDR3 is 18 amino acids long. The germline gives CDR1 MNHNS, CDR2 SASEGT. V was clipped by 4 bases and J by 8 bases; unmatched bases: 16. CDR3 in DNA: TGTGCCAGCAGTGCACCAAGAACGAGGGACAGGGGACGGGAAAAACTGTTTTTT. This encodes CASSAPRTRDRGREKLFF.

In its sample, this clone was seen a few times. The V gene is TRBV7-8, the J gene TRBJ2-7; 15 nucleotides agree with TRBD2. J lost 4 bases, V lost 3 bases, and 1 base had no gene match. Germline V gene data show CDR1 as SGHVS and CDR2 as FQNEAQ. The CDR3 contains 15 residues. CDR3 protein: CASSFGTSGGYEQYF. The CDR3 DNA sequence: TGTGCCAGCAGCTTCGGGACTAGCGGGGGGTACGAGCAGTACTTC. Complete variable domain (other parts from reference TRBV7-8 and TRBJ2-7): GAGVSQSPRYKVAKRGQDVALRCDPISGHVSLFWYQQALGQGPEFLTYFQNEAQLDKSGLPSDRFFAERPEGSVSTLKIQRTQQEDSAVYLCASSFGTSGGYEQYFGPGTRLTVT.

The V call is TRBV7-2, the J call TRBJ2-7; tentatively, D is TRBD2 (5 bases). There are 13 residues in the CDR3. V lost 7 bases, J lost 2 bases, and 12 bases lay in between. CDR1 and CDR2 (germline): SGHTA, FQGNSA. CDR3 sequence reads: CASTIGLAYEQYF. The CDR3 nucleotides are TGTGCCAGCACTATCGGACTGGCCTACGAGCAGTACTTC. Complete variable domain (other parts from reference TRBV7-2 and TRBJ2-7): GAGVSQSPSNKVTEKGKDVELRCDPISGHTALYWYRQSLGQGLEFLIYFQGNSAPDKSGLPSDRFSAERTGGSVSTLTIQRTQQEDSAVYLCASTIGLAYEQYFGPGTRLTVT.

This chain uses TRBV10-3 with TRBJ1-5; D is undetermined. The CDR3 is made up of 14 amino acids. Trimming stripped 0 bases from V and 9 bases from J, with 12 bases between. CDR1 ENHRY and CDR2 SYGVKD come from the germline V gene. Here the CDR3 reads CAISESGGKLPQHF. In nucleotides, the CDR3 is TGTGCCATCAGTGAGTCCGGAGGGAAATTGCCCCAGCATTTT.

The J gene is TRBJ2-5, the V gene TRBV28; 14 nucleotides align to TRBD2. V lost 4 bases, J lost 4 bases, and 11 bases stayed unmatched. The CDR3 consists of 18 residues. CDR1 MDHEN and CDR2 SYDVKM come from the germline V gene. This CDR3 reads CASSSYARTSGGSETQYF. In DNA form, the CDR3 reads TGTGCCAGCAGTTCCTACGCTAGGACTAGCGGGGGGTCAGAGACCCAGTACTTC.

This clone was counted a few times. The J gene is TRBJ2-3, the V gene TRBV7-2, with D possibly TRBD2 on 5 matching bases. The CDR3 loop spans 14 amino acids. CDR1 SGHTA and CDR2 FQGNSA come from the germline V gene. V gave up 1 base and J gave up 8 bases, with 13 bases separating them. The CDR3 sequence: CASSLGPSAGTQYF. The CDR3 DNA reads as TGTGCCAGCAGCTTAGGACCATCCGCGGGTACGCAGTATTTT.

This clone was counted a few times. This chain joins TRBV7-9 and TRBJ2-1; a possible D gene is TRBD2 (6 bases). Trimming shortened V by 3 bases and J by 4 bases, and 7 bases separated the two germline ends. CDR1 is SEHNR, CDR2 FQNEAQ, per germline (reference sequence). The CDR3 contains 13 residues. CDR3 residues: CASSLGTYNEQFF. In nucleotides, the CDR3 is TGTGCCAGCAGCTTGGGGACTTACAATGAGCAGTTCTTC.

A single count supports this clone. The rearrangement links TRBV15 to TRBJ1-4, with D perhaps matching TRBD1 (5 bases). This CDR3 has 15 amino acids. The ends were cut back, 0 bases at V and 8 bases at J, with 13 bases in the middle. From germline, CDR1 is LNHNV and CDR2 YYDKDF (reference sequence). The CDR3, as DNA: TGTGCCACCAGCAGAGATCGTCAGGGAAACGAAAAACTGTTTTTT. Translating gives CATSRDRQGNEKLFF.

The V call is TRBV5-1, the J call TRBJ2-3; TRBD2 aligns across 7 bases. CDR1 is SGHRS, CDR2 YFSETQ, per germline. CDR3 length: 15 amino acids. Trimming at V came to 0 bases and at J to 8 bases, leaving 9 bases not matched to a gene. CDR3 region: CASSLAGGSETTQYF. In DNA form, the CDR3 reads TGCGCCAGCAGCTTGGCGGGGGGTAGCGAGACTACGCAGTATTTT.